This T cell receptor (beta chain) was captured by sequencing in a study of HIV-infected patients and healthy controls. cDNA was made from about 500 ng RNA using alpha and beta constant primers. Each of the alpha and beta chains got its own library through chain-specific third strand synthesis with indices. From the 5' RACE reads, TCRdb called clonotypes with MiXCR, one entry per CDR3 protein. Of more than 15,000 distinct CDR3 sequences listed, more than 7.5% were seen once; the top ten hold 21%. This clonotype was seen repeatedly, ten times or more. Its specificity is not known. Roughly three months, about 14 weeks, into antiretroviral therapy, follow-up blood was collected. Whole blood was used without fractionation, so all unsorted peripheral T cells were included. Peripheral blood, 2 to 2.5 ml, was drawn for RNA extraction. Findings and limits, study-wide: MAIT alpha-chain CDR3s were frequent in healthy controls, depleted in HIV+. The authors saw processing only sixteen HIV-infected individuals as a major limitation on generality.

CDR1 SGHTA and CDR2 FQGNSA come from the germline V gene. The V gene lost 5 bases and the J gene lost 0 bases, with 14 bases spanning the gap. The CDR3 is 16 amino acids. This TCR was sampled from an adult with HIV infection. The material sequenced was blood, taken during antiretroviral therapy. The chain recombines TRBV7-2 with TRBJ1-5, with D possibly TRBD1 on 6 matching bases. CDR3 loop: CASSQTPGVSNQPQHF. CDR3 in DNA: TGTGCCAGCAGCCAAACCCCAGGGGTTAGCAATCAGCCCCAGCATTTT.